Listed below are T cell receptor beta chains from one sample, sequenced in a study of CD8 T cells in ankylosing spondylitis. TCRdb passed the 5' RACE reads through MiXCR, listing each CDR3 protein once. The data hold approximately 540,000 distinct CDR3 sequences, with about an eighth observed a single time. The specimen sequenced was blood, either unsorted or a sorted T cell fraction (not recorded which). The receptors here all came from a male donor with ankylosing spondylitis. Each CDR3 is given without its conserved first and last residue. The order of the fields is clone size, J gene, V gene, CDR3 protein. Clone size is shown for a subset of rows, as once, few, many or a class of expanded clone.

many TRBJ2-1 TRBV5-1 ASSLDEPLGQF
many TRBJ2-7 TRBV12-3/TRBV12-4 ASSWSYEQY
few TRBJ2-7 TRBV4-1 ASSRDRNYEQY
. TRBJ1-5 TRBV20-1 SASTGGIQPQH
few TRBJ2-7 TRBV7-2 ASSPRRGNEQY
many TRBJ2-3 TRBV29-1 SVLLSGSRDTQY
. TRBJ2-1 TRBV9 ASSVAGQYNEQF
. TRBJ2-5 TRBV7-7 ASSPASGRGGQETQY
. TRBJ2-3 TRBV7-7 ASSLGTPPDTQY
. TRBJ2-3 TRBV20-1 SARALATPDTQY
few TRBJ1-1 TRBV30 AWSTGLVAF
many TRBJ1-1 TRBV7-9 ASSPYLAGNTEAF
few TRBJ2-3 TRBV13 ASSFGTGLDTQY
few TRBJ2-3 TRBV11-2 ASSSPGQGPGDTQY
few TRBJ2-3 TRBV7-7 ASSLLGGNTQY
few TRBJ2-1 TRBV24-1 ATSVTDRGPYNEQF
many TRBJ2-1 TRBV20-1 SAYYGDEQF
. TRBJ1-1 TRBV20-1 SASGTEKAF
many TRBJ2-1 TRBV24-1 ATSDWGGQRDNEQF
. TRBJ1-2 TRBV19 ASSDRVYGYGYT
few TRBJ2-6 TRBV6-1 ASSPAGTGANVLT
few TRBJ2-2 TRBV7-9 ASSFLVAGAGELF
few TRBJ2-1 TRBV5-1 ASSQPPSGGYNEQF
once TRBJ2-5 TRBV29-1 SGTSGRAFQETQY
few TRBJ1-4 TRBV29-1 SVGGHPTNEKLF
. TRBJ1-5 TRBV6-1 ASSDRETQPQH
. TRBJ2-3 TRBV12-3/TRBV12-4 ASSLGLPQSAQY
. TRBJ2-6 TRBV7-2 ASSLGGQANVLT
few TRBJ1-2 TRBV3-1 ASSQAREYGGYT
few TRBJ2-7 TRBV6-2/TRBV6-3 ASRAPGLAGPNYEQY
. TRBJ1-2 TRBV29-1 SVGWGQGGYT
many TRBJ2-3 TRBV27 ASSLSRGGDTQY
once TRBJ2-3 TRBV20-1 SARDEADTSTDTQY
. TRBJ2-7 TRBV20-1 SADGGSSYEQY
. TRBJ1-3 TRBV27 ASSIQGGGNTIY
. TRBJ1-2 TRBV10-2 ASSESLRFFGPGPTNYGYT
. TRBJ1-1 TRBV12-3/TRBV12-4 ASSPRDRSNTEAF
few TRBJ1-3 TRBV27 ASSSDRLSGNTIY
. TRBJ1-1 TRBV3-1 ASSQFGMGAEAF